This T cell receptor beta chain derives from a study of control samples from healthy donors and cancer patients. About this clone: Other DNA sequences within the sample encode an identical CDR3.

Germline CDR1 is LGHDT and CDR2 is YNNKEL (reference sequence). V dropped 2 bases and J dropped 2 bases, with 3 bases sitting between them. The CDR3 consists of 12 residues. This table comes from immunoSEQ multiplex PCR, and its TCRdb copy is limited to in-frame clones, with some not included. In the table there are about 160,000 clones, over 85% of which are singletons. Sequences were obtained from blood. The V gene is TRBV3-1 (or the pseudogene TRBV3-2), the J gene TRBJ2-5; D is uncertain. The TCR comes from a man younger than 45 in good health. CDR3 loop: CASSQRQETQYF. CDR3 sequence (DNA): TGTGCCAGCAGCCAACGACAAGAGACCCAGTACTTC.